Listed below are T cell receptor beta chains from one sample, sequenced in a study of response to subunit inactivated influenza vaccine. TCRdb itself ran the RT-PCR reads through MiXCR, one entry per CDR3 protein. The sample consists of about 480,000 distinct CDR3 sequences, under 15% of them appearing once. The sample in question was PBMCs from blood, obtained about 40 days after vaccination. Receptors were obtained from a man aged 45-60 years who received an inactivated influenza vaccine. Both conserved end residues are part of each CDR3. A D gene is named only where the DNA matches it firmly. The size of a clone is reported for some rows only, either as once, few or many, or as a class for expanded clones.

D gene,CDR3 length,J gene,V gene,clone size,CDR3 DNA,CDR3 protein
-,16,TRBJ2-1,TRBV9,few,TGTGCCAGCAGCGTAGACGGGAGAGGGGCGTACAATGAGCAGTTCTTC,CASSVDGRGAYNEQFF
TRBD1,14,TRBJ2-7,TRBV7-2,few,TGTGCCAGCAGCCCACAGGCAGGGACAGATGAGCAGTACTTC,CASSPQAGTDEQYF
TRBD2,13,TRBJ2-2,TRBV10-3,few,TGTGCCGCCAGCGGGAGGGGGGCCGGGGAGCTGTTTTTT,CAASGRGAGELFF
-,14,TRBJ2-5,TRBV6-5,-,TGTGCCAGCAGTTACTGGGGGGCGGAGGAGACCCAGTACTTC,CASSYWGAEETQYF
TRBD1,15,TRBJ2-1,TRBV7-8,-,TGTGCCAGCAGCTTAGCAGGACAGGGCGGGGATGAGCAGTTCTTC,CASSLAGQGGDEQFF
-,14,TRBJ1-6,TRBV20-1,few,TGCAGTGCTGTCTCGGGGGCGGAGAATTCACCCCTCCACTTT,CSAVSGAENSPLHF
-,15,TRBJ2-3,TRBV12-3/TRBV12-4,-,TGTGCCAGCAGTTATCGACCGGAGCGCACAGATACGCAGTATTTT,CASSYRPERTDTQYF
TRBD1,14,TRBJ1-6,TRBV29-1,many,TGCAGCGTTGCGGAGGGGACAGTCAATTCACCCCTCCACTTT,CSVAEGTVNSPLHF
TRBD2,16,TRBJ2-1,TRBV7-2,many,TGTGCCAGCAGCCCACAGACTAGCGGGGGATACAATGAGCAGTTCTTC,CASSPQTSGGYNEQFF
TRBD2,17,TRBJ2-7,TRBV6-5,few,TGTGCCAGCAGTTACTTTCCGGGGGGGCAGGCTTCCTACGAGCAGTACTTC,CASSYFPGGQASYEQYF
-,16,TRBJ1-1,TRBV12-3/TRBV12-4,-,TGTGCCAGCAGTTTAAGCGGGGGGTCTCTGAACACTGAAGCTTTCTTT,CASSLSGGSLNTEAFF
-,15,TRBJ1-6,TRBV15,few,TGTGCCACCAGCAGAGATAAAGGCAGTTATTCACCCCTCCACTTT,CATSRDKGSYSPLHF
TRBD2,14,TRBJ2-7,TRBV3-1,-,TGTGCCAGCAGCCAAGCCGGACTAGCGGGACAGCAGTACTTC,CASSQAGLAGQQYF
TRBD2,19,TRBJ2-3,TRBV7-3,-,TGTGCCAGCAGCTTAATATCGGCTAGCGGGGGGGAAAAGGCCGATACGCAGTATTTT,CASSLISASGGEKADTQYF
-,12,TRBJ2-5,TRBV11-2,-,TGTGCCAGCAGCTTAGTGTCCGGGACCCAGTACTTC,CASSLVSGTQYF
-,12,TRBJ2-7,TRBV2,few,TGTGCCAGCAGAGAAGGCCTGGGGGAGCAGTACTTC,CASREGLGEQYF
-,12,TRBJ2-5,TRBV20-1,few,TGCAGTGCGATTAGGGAAAGAGAGACCCAGTACTTC,CSAIRERETQYF
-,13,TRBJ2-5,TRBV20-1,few,TGCAGTGCTAGAGGACAGGTAGAAGAGACCCAGTACTTC,CSARGQVEETQYF
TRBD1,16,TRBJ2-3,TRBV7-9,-,TGTGCCAGCAGCAACCCGGGACAGGAAGCCACAGATACGCAGTATTTT,CASSNPGQEATDTQYF
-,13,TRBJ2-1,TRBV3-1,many,TGTGCCAGCAGCCAAGATATGTACAATGAGCAGTTCTTC,CASSQDMYNEQFF
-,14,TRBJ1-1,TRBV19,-,TGTGCCAGTAGTCTCTCGGGATGGGTCACTGAAGCTTTCTTT,CASSLSGWVTEAFF
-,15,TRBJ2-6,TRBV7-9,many,TGTGCCAGCAGTTTAGCTGGGGCTGGGGCCAACGTCCTGACTTTC,CASSLAGAGANVLTF
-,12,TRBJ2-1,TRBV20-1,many,TGCAGTGCTAGGGCAGCGTACGACGGGCAGTTCTTC,CSARAAYDGQFF
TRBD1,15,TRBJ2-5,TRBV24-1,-,TGTGCCATCCAGATCGACAGGGGGCGAAGAGAGACCCAGTACTTC,CAIQIDRGRRETQYF
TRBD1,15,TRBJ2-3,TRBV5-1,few,TGCGCCAGCTCCGCTATGACAGGGGCCACAGATACGCAGTATTTT,CASSAMTGATDTQYF
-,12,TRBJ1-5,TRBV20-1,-,TGCAGTGCTAGCCCGGGGGGTCAGCCCCAGCATTTT,CSASPGGQPQHF
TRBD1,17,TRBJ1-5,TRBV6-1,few,TGTGCCAGCAGTGAAGACAGGGGGCGGGGTAGCAATCAGCCCCAGCATTTT,CASSEDRGRGSNQPQHF
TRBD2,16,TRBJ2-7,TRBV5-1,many,TGCGCCAGCAGCTTTTCTAGCGGGAGGGGTTCCTACGAGCAGTACTTC,CASSFSSGRGSYEQYF
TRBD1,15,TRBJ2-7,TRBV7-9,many,TGTGCCAGCAGCTCCCCCTCGACAGGGGCCTACGAGCAGTACTTC,CASSSPSTGAYEQYF
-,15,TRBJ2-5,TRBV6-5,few,TGTGCCAGCAGTTACTCGATGGACAGTCTCGAGACCCAGTACTTC,CASSYSMDSLETQYF
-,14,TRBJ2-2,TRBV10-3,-,TGTGCCATCAGTGAGTCGCAGGTCACCGGGGAGCTGTTTTTT,CAISESQVTGELFF
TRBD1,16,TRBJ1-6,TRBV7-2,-,TGTGCCAGCAGCTTTCCACCGGGACAGGTTAATTCACCCCTCCACTTT,CASSFPPGQVNSPLHF
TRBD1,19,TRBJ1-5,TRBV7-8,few,TGTGCCAGCAGCTCGTGGGGGGACAGGGGCAAATATAGCAATCAGCCCCAGCATTTT,CASSSWGDRGKYSNQPQHF
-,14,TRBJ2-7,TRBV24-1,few,TGTGCCACCAGAACTTTTCGGTTACCCTACGAGCAGTACTTC,CATRTFRLPYEQYF
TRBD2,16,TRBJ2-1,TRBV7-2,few,TGTGCCAGCAGCTTACGGGCTAGCGGGAGGTACAATGAGCAGTTCTTC,CASSLRASGRYNEQFF
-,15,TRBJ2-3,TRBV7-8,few,TGTGCCAGCAGCTTGTCGGACTACCCCACAGATACGCAGTATTTT,CASSLSDYPTDTQYF
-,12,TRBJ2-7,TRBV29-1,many,TGCAGCGGTCTTTGGGACTCCTACGAGCAGTACTTC,CSGLWDSYEQYF
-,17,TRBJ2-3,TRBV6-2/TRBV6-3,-,TGTGCCAGCAGTTTTCCCCTAAAATGGACGGACACAGATACGCAGTATTTT,CASSFPLKWTDTDTQYF
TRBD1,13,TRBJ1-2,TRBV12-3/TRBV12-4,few,TGTGCCAGCAGTCCCTACAGGGGAGGTGGCTACACCTTC,CASSPYRGGGYTF
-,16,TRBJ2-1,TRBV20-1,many,TGCAGTGCTGGAAGACTAGTATTATTGTCCTACAATGAGCAGTTCTTC,CSAGRLVLLSYNEQFF
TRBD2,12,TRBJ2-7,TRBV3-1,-,TGTGCCAGCAGCCACGGACTAGCGGGCTTGTACTTC,CASSHGLAGLYF
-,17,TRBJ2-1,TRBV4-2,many,TGTGCCAGCAGCCAAGTAAACGGGCAGGCATCCTACAATGAGCAGTTCTTC,CASSQVNGQASYNEQFF
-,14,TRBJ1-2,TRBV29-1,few,TGCAGCGTTGCTTCTACCACAGGCCTCTATGGCTACACCTTC,CSVASTTGLYGYTF
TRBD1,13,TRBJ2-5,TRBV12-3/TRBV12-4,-,TGTGCCAGCGCAGACAGGGGGCGTGAGACCCAGTACTTC,CASADRGRETQYF
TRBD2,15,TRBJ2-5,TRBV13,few,TGTGCCAGCAGCCTGCGGGGGGGCGCGTTGGAGACCCAGTACTTC,CASSLRGGALETQYF